The clone carrying this TCR beta chain was counted a few times. Its antigen remains unknown. TCRdb analysed the 5' RACE reads with MiXCR anew, one entry per CDR3 protein. Altogether 120,000 or so distinct CDR3 sequences are present, 10% to 15% being singletons, with the ten largest covering around 4%. This sample is part of a study of early T cells in non-severe SARS-CoV-2 infection. The wider study: Sequenced material consisted of bulk RNA (from unsorted whole blood), and chains were unpaired.

The CDR3 totals 17 residues. Germline loops: CDR1 DFQATT, CDR2 SNEGSKA (reference sequence). V gave up 0 bases and J gave up 0 bases, with 12 bases separating them. General study results and limits: VDJdb matching favored anti-spike CD8 responses, missing private and CD4 specificities.

The receptor was derived from an adult who was a healthcare worker with PCR-confirmed SARS-CoV-2 infection or an uninfected control (not recorded which). Sequencing was performed on whole blood, taken at baseline. The chain employs TRBV20-1 and TRBJ1-6; D is uncertain. CDR3 DNA: TGCAGTGCTAGAGATGGTGGACTTAGCTCCTATAATTCACCCCTCCACTTT. This translates into CSARDGGLSSYNSPLHF.